One and the same sample provided the 4 T cell receptor beta chains below, sequenced in a study of blood T cell repertoires in COVID-19. Here immunoSEQ multiplex PCR was the method, and the copy in TCRdb shows in-frame clones only, minus some. The table lists more than 200,000 clones, roughly 84% of them singletons, with more than 9% in the top ten. The specimen sequenced was peripheral blood. The source is a woman of 80 years or more with COVID-19, enrolled during active disease.

The gene calls are TRBV2 and TRBJ1-2; tentatively, D is TRBD1 (6 bases). Germline CDR1 and CDR2: SNHLY and FYNNEI. Deletions cut 5 bases from V and 6 bases from J, with 16 bases between. This CDR3 has 14 residues. The CDR3 here is CASSQYRAGDGYTF. The CDR3 nucleotides read TGTGCCAGCAGTCAGTACAGGGCCGGGGATGGCTACACCTTC.

The chain uses TRBV7-2 and TRBJ1-6; D is possibly TRBD1 (5 bases). V lost 5 bases and J lost 2, with 7 bases in between. CDR1 is SGHTA, CDR2 FQGNSA, per germline. There are 14 residues in the CDR3. The CDR3: CASSQGPYNSPLHF. The CDR3 DNA is TGTGCCAGCAGCCAGGGCCCCTATAATTCACCCCTCCACTTT.

The chain uses TRBV18 and TRBJ1-1; D not certain. With 0 bases removed from V and 1 base from J, the gap between germline ends came to 6 bases. Per germline, CDR1 KGHSH and CDR2 LQKENI. This CDR3 contains 14 residues. The DNA of the CDR3 is TGTGCCAGCTCACCACCGGCCCCGAACACTGAAGCTTTCTTT. This sequence encodes CASSPPAPNTEAFF.

V gene TRBV14 combines with J gene TRBJ1-6; D call uncertain. The V gene lost 3 bases and the J gene lost 7 bases, with 7 bases spanning the gap. The CDR3 loop spans 13 amino acids. Germline lookup yields CDR1 SGHDN and CDR2 FVKESK. This chain's CDR3 is CASSQNGNSPLHF. DNA of the CDR3: TGTGCCAGCAGCCAGAACGGGAATTCACCCCTCCACTTT.